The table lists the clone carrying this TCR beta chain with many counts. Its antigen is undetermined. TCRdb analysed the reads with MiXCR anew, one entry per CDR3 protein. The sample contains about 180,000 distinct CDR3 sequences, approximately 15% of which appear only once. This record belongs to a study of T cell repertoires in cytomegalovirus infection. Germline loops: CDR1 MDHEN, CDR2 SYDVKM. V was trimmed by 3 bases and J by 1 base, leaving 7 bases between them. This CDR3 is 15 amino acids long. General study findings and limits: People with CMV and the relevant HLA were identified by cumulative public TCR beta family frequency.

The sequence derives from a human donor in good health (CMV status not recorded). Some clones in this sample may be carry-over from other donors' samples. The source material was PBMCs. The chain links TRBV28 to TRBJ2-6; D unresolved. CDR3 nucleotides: TGTGCCAGCAGTTTTGACGGATCTGGGGCCAACGTCCTGACTTTC. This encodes CASSFDGSGANVLTF.